This T cell receptor (beta chain) was retrieved from a study of T cells in Graves' hyperthyroidism and ophthalmopathy. To note about this clonotype: Its specificity is unknown.

What was amplified from RNA transcripts were TCR beta CDR3 regions. HTBI primers were employed in a first-round RT-PCR of the TCR CDR3. TCRdb passed the multiplex PCR reads through MiXCR, listing each CDR3 protein once. The table records around 600,000 distinct CDR3 sequences, more than 14% of them present only once. Fresh peripheral blood, about 9.3 ml, yielded the PBMCs. Points from the study as a whole: Blood samples included most of the expanded thyroid clonotypes exceeding 0.001.

The CDR3 sequence is 15 residues long. J gave up 5 bases and V 7 bases, and 9 bases lay outside the gene matches. Sequencing used blood. The chain employs TRBV12-3 or TRBV12-4 and TRBJ2-3, with 10 bases lining up with TRBD1. This sequence was found in a woman in her fifties or sixties with Graves' ophthalmopathy. The CDR3 bases are TGTGCCAGCACCCAGACAGGGGGCTTAGGAGATACGCAGTATTTT. This encodes CASTQTGGLGDTQYF.